The 4 T cell receptor beta chains below come from one sample, sequenced in a study of shared clonotypes between healthy human individuals (dated by TCRdb to about 2020). Libraries were prepared through the immunoSEQ multiplex PCR assay. TCRdb's version of the immuneACCESS table is confined to in-frame rearrangements and falls short of the full clone set. An unresolved V gene accounts for under half of the shortfall where checked; the remainder is of unknown origin. The sample table contains some 2,500,000 clones; only one count was recorded for 80% to 95% of them. The top ten clonotypes cover about 0.36% of the sample. The sequenced sample consisted of naive CD4+ T cells from PBMCs. The cell subset or site label here, explained by the study, means: CD45RA+ positively selected. The source of these receptors is a man between 18 and 35 years old in good health. Some clones in this sample may be carry-over from other donors' samples.

V gene TRBV19 combines with J gene TRBJ1-5, with TRBD1 identical over 11 bases. The CDR3 contains 16 residues. V gave up 1 base and J gave up 8 bases; unmatched junction bases: 7. Germline assignment: CDR1 LNHDA and CDR2 SQIVND (reference sequence). The CDR3 DNA follows: TGTGCCAGTAGTATAGCGGACAGGGGGCACTGGGAGCCCCAGCATTTT. Translation gives CASSIADRGHWEPQHF.

The chain recombines TRBV15 with TRBJ2-1; 7 nucleotides align to TRBD1. J lost 8 bases, V lost 5 bases, and 12 bases had no gene match. The CDR3 runs 15 residues. The germline V gene encodes CDR1 LNHNV and CDR2 YYDKDF (reference sequence). In nucleotides, the CDR3 is TGTGCCACCAGCCCCCGGGACAGAAGGCTCGATGAGCAGTTCTTC. Protein sequence: CATSPRDRRLDEQFF. Combining the CDR3 with reference TRBV15 and TRBJ2-1 gives the whole variable domain DAMVIQNPRYQVTQFGKPVTLSCSQTLNHNVMYWYQQKSSQAPKLLFHYYDKDFNNEADTPDNFQSRRPNTSFCFLDIRSPGLGDTAMYLCATSPRDRRLDEQFFGPGTRLTVL.

The rearrangement links TRBV4-3 to TRBJ1-1, with a possible D match to TRBD1 (6 bases). CDR1 is LGHNA and CDR2 is YSLEER in the germline V gene. The V end lost 0 bases, the J end lost 5 bases, and 10 bases lay between the germline ends. The CDR3 length is 14 residues. DNA for the CDR3: TGCGCCAGCAGCCAAGATCAGGGGCGTACTGAAGCTTTCTTT. Its translation is CASSQDQGRTEAFF.

The chain is built from TRBV2 and TRBJ2-2; 14 bases are a match to TRBD2. The CDR3 is 17 residues long. Germline V CDR1 and CDR2: SNHLY, FYNNEI. V shed 9 bases and J 4 bases; nucleotides not matched to a gene: 10. Written as DNA, the CDR3 is TGTGCCAGTCGAACGGGACTAGCGGGAGTGGGCACCGGGGAGCTGTTTTTT. Residues: CASRTGLAGVGTGELFF.